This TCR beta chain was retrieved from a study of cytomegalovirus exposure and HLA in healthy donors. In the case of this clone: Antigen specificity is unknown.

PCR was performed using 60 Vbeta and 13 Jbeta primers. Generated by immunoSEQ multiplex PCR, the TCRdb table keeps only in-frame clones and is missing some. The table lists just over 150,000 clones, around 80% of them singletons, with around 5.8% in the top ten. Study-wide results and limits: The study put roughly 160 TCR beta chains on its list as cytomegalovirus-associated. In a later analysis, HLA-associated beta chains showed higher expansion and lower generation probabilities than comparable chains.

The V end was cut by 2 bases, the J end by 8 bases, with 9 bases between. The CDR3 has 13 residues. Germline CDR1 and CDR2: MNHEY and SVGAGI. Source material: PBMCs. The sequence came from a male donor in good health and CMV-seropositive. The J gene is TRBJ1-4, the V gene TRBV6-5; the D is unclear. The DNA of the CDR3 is TGTGCCAGCAGTTACGGGAGTTACGAAAAACTGTTTTTT. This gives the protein CASSYGSYEKLFF.